These 23 T cell receptor beta chains were all obtained from the same sample, sequenced in a study of cytomegalovirus exposure and HLA in healthy donors. The PCR used 60 Vbeta and 13 Jbeta primers. Produced via immunoSEQ multiplex PCR; TCRdb's table is partial and in-frame only. The repertoire holds 120,000 or so clones, with about 83% as singletons. Sequences were obtained from PBMCs. The receptor source for this set is a woman aged 35 to 49 in good health and CMV-seropositive.

This clone was detected only once. The chain is built from TRBV10-1 and TRBJ1-1; D gene ambiguous. The germline V and J ends were trimmed by 3 bases and 7 bases, with 6 bases remaining between them. CDR1 and CDR2 from the germline V gene are WNHNN and SYGVQD (reference sequence). The CDR3 is made up of 11 amino acids. CDR3 sequence reads: CASSDTGEAFF. In DNA form, the CDR3 reads TGCGCCAGCAGTGACACGGGTGAAGCTTTCTTT.

The rearrangement links TRBV25-1 to TRBJ1-2; D may be TRBD1 (6 bases). The CDR3 runs to 17 residues. Germline V gene lookup returns CDR1 MGHDK and CDR2 SYGVNS. Between the trimmed V and J ends, which lost 0 bases and 1 base, there was a span of 15 bases. CDR3 amino acids: CASSEYLGGRGNYGYTF. The CDR3 nucleotides read TGTGCCAGCAGTGAATATTTGGGGGGGCGCGGTAACTATGGCTACACCTTC.

This clone has a handful of counts. The chain employs TRBV2 and TRBJ2-1, with 11 positions matching TRBD2. The CDR3 covers 15 residues. With 6 bases clipped from V and 1 base from J, the junction kept 2 bases outside the gene matches. Germline CDR1 is SNHLY and CDR2 is FYNNEI. CDR3 protein: CASRGTSGSYNEQFF. The CDR3 nucleotides read TGTGCCAGCAGGGGGACTAGCGGATCCTACAATGAGCAGTTCTTC.

This clone was counted a few times. This rearrangement joins TRBV7-9 to TRBJ2-7; 8 bases align to TRBD2. CDR3 length: 15 residues. Unmatched junction bases numbered 8, after V lost 4 bases and J lost 3 bases. CDR1 is SEHNR and CDR2 is FQNEAQ in the germline V gene (reference sequence). CDR3 in amino acids: CASSYRAGTSYEQYF. The DNA for the CDR3 is TGTGCCAGCAGCTACCGGGCCGGGACTAGCTACGAGCAGTACTTC. Based on the CDR3 plus reference TRBV7-9 and TRBJ2-7, the full variable domain is DTGVSQNPRHKITKRGQNVTFRCDPISEHNRLYWYRQTLGQGPEFLTYFQNEAQLEKSRLLSDRFSAERPKGSFSTLEIQRTEQGDSAMYLCASSYRAGTSYEQYFGPGTRLTVT.

V is TRBV19 and J is TRBJ2-3; D may be TRBD2 (6 bases). Germline loops: CDR1 LNHDA, CDR2 SQIVND (reference sequence). Trimming took 7 bases from V and 0 from J, leaving 17 bases between them. This CDR3 has 16 amino acids. The CDR3 region has the DNA TGTGCCAGTACAGCCGTCTCGGGACTGAGCACAGATACGCAGTATTTT. Its translation is CASTAVSGLSTDTQYF.

The V gene is TRBV9, the J gene TRBJ2-1; 9 bases map to TRBD2. This CDR3 has 17 amino acids. CDR1 is SGDLS and CDR2 is YYNGEE in the germline V gene. V shed 0 bases, J shed 2 bases, and the junction held 6 bases outside the gene matches. DNA of the CDR3: TGTGCCAGCAGCGTAGGGGAGGGGACTAGCCCCTACAATGAGCAGTTCTTC. Amino acids: CASSVGEGTSPYNEQFF. Filled out from reference TRBV9 and TRBJ2-1, the complete variable domain reads DSGVTQTPKHLITATGQRVTLRCSPRSGDLSVYWYQQSLDQGLQFLIQYYNGEERAKGNILERFSAQQFPDLHSELNLSSLELGDSALYFCASSVGEGTSPYNEQFFGPGTRLTVL.

CDR3 sequence reads: CASNPSGDPSGELFF. The CDR3 bases are TGTGCCAGCAACCCTAGCGGGGACCCCTCCGGGGAGCTGTTTTTT. The chain is built from TRBV9 and TRBJ2-2; 9 bases align to TRBD2. The germline V gene encodes CDR1 SGDLS and CDR2 YYNGEE. The CDR3 length is 15 residues. Losses at the gene ends were 6 bases for V and 6 bases for J; bases not matched to a gene: 9.

The chain employs TRBV28 and TRBJ1-4; 10 bases fit TRBD1. The CDR3 length is 15 residues. The J segment lost 8 bases and the V segment lost 5 bases, leaving 8 bases of the junction unmatched. From germline, CDR1 is MDHEN and CDR2 SYDVKM. CDR3 nucleotides: TGTGCCAGCAGTCCCTGGGGGACAGGGGCCGAAAAACTGTTTTTT. Amino acids: CASSPWGTGAEKLFF. Full variable domain (remainder filled in from reference TRBV28 and TRBJ1-4): DVKVTQSSRYLVKRTGEKVFLECVQDMDHENMFWYRQDPGLGLRLIYFSYDVKMKEKGDIPEGYSVSREKKERFSLILESASTNQTSMYLCASSPWGTGAEKLFFGSGTQLSVL.

The chain has TRBV2 and TRBJ1-2; weak D call: TRBD1 (5 bases). The CDR3 is made up of 16 amino acids. CDR1 and CDR2 from the germline V gene are SNHLY and FYNNEI. The V end was cut by 4 bases, the J end by 2 bases, with 17 bases between. Here the CDR3 DNA reads TGTGCCAGCAGTGTTCCCCCAGGGAGGATAAACTATGGCTACACCTTC. Its protein product is CASSVPPGRINYGYTF.

This clone was picked up one time. J is TRBJ1-2 and V is TRBV15; D unresolved. Germline CDR1 LNHNV, CDR2 YYDKDF (reference sequence). V gave up 1 base and J gave up 3 bases, with 12 bases separating them. The CDR3 consists of 15 residues. The DNA of the CDR3 is TGTGCCACCAGCAGAGTGGAGGCTCCGTACTATGGCTACACCTTC. This translates into CATSRVEAPYYGYTF.

The rearrangement uses TRBV7-6 and TRBJ2-1; 9 bases map to TRBD2. Trimming at V came to 4 bases and at J to 10 bases, leaving 8 bases not matched to a gene. This CDR3 is 14 amino acids long. CDR1 is SGHVS, CDR2 FNYEAQ, per germline. This chain's CDR3 is CASSSIAGAREQFF. CDR3 DNA sequence: TGTGCCAGCAGCTCCATAGCGGGAGCGAGGGAGCAGTTCTTC.

V usage is TRBV7-9 and J usage is TRBJ2-2; 7 bases are shared with TRBD1. V lost 7 bases and J lost 0; bases outside the gene matches: 11. This CDR3 contains 17 residues. Germline CDR1 and CDR2: SEHNR and FQNEAQ (reference sequence). The DNA of the CDR3 is TGTGCCAGCACCTCGACCTTTGACAGGGCGAACACCGGGGAGCTGTTTTTT. Encoded protein: CASTSTFDRANTGELFF.

The genes are TRBV4-2 and TRBJ1-3, with D perhaps TRBD1 (6 bases). Trimming removed 0 bases at V and 2 bases at J, with 11 bases between. Germline V gives CDR1 LGHNA, CDR2 YNFKEQ. The CDR3 runs to 16 residues. CDR3 sequence: CASSQEGAGAGNTIYF. In DNA form, the CDR3 reads TGTGCCAGCAGCCAAGAGGGGGCAGGGGCTGGAAACACCATATATTTT.

The chain carries TRBV6-4 and TRBJ2-3; no firm D call. CDR1 is MRHNA and CDR2 is SNTAGT in the germline V gene. Trimming removed 3 bases at V and 2 bases at J, with 9 bases between. The CDR3 contains 14 residues. This CDR3 reads CASSEQHDTDTQYF. The CDR3 coding sequence is TGTGCCAGCAGTGAACAGCACGACACAGATACGCAGTATTTT.

This chain uses TRBV30 with TRBJ2-7, with 9 bases matching TRBD2. J lost 3 bases, V lost 1 base, and 7 bases had no gene match. Germline V CDR1 and CDR2: GTSNPN, SVGIG (reference sequence). The CDR3 spans 15 residues. The CDR3 spells CAWSDSGSEVYEQYF. CDR3 DNA: TGTGCCTGGAGTGATAGCGGGAGTGAAGTCTACGAGCAGTACTTC. Complete variable domain (other parts from reference TRBV30 and TRBJ2-7): SQTIHQWPATLVQPVGSPLSLECTVEGTSNPNLYWYRQAAGRGLQLLFYSVGIGQISSEVPQNLSASRPQDRQFILSSKKLLLSDSGFYLCAWSDSGSEVYEQYFGPGTRLTVT.

The chain recombines TRBV5-4 with TRBJ1-3; no reliable D call. CDR3 length: 14 residues. V lost 0 bases, J lost 3 bases, and 7 bases lay in between. Germline CDR1 is SGHNT and CDR2 is YYREEE (reference sequence). The CDR3 loop reads CASSLGILGNTIYF. The CDR3 DNA reads as TGTGCCAGCAGCTTGGGTATCCTTGGAAACACCATATATTTT.

The table lists this clone with a count of one. This rearrangement joins TRBV19 to TRBJ2-4; 7 bases agree with TRBD1. Germline V gene lookup returns CDR1 LNHDA and CDR2 SQIVND (reference sequence). With V trimmed by 3 bases and J by 0 bases, 5 bases remained unmatched. The CDR3 runs 16 residues. In DNA, the CDR3 is TGTGCCAGTAGTATGACAGGGCGTCTAGCCAAAAACATTCAGTACTTC. This encodes CASSMTGRLAKNIQYF.

The chain joins TRBV10-3 to TRBJ2-3; TRBD2 matches at 11 bases. In germline, CDR1 is ENHRY, CDR2 SYGVKD. The CDR3 totals 15 residues. The J segment lost 1 base and the V segment lost 7 bases, leaving 4 bases of the junction unmatched. The CDR3 DNA is TGTGCCATCAACACGGGACTAGCGGGCACAGATACGCAGTATTTT. It translates to CAINTGLAGTDTQYF.

The J gene is TRBJ2-3, the V gene TRBV7-9; TRBD2 agrees at 7 bases. Germline V lookup: CDR1 SEHNR, CDR2 FQNEAQ (reference sequence). The CDR3 covers 15 residues. Losses at the gene ends were 8 bases for V and 0 bases for J; bases not matched to a gene: 8. CDR3 nucleotide sequence: TGTGCCAGCTGCCGGGGGGATCTTAGCACAGATACGCAGTATTTT. Translation gives CASCRGDLSTDTQYF.

V and J are TRBV9 and TRBJ2-3, with a possible D match to TRBD2 (6 bases). The CDR3 spans 15 residues. Per germline, CDR1 SGDLS and CDR2 YYNGEE. Deletions cut 2 bases from V and 5 bases from J, with 15 bases between. The CDR3 reads CASSVITSIGDTQYF. The CDR3 bases are TGTGCCAGCAGCGTCATCACTAGCATCGGAGATACGCAGTATTTT. Full variable domain (outside the CDR3, taken from reference TRBV9 and TRBJ2-3): DSGVTQTPKHLITATGQRVTLRCSPRSGDLSVYWYQQSLDQGLQFLIQYYNGEERAKGNILERFSAQQFPDLHSELNLSSLELGDSALYFCASSVITSIGDTQYFGPGTRLTVL.

The J gene is TRBJ2-7, the V gene TRBV5-1; TRBD2 matches 12 bases. With 5 bases clipped from V and 1 base from J, the junction kept 4 bases outside the gene matches. Germline values: CDR1 SGHRS, CDR2 YFSETQ. There are 15 residues in the CDR3. Written as DNA, the CDR3 is TGCGCCAGCAGTCCGACTAGCGGGAGTTCCTACGAGCAGTACTTC. Protein product: CASSPTSGSSYEQYF.

This rearrangement joins TRBV7-9 to TRBJ1-2; TRBD1 matches at 11 bases. This CDR3 is built from 17 residues. Germline-derived CDR1 and CDR2 are SEHNR and FQNEAQ (reference sequence). V shed 5 bases and J 0 bases; nucleotides not matched to a gene: 8. CDR3: CASSLPGQGAANYGYTF. CDR3 sequence (DNA): TGTGCCAGCAGCCTGCCAGGACAGGGGGCAGCTAACTATGGCTACACCTTC.

The chain couples TRBV6-4 to TRBJ2-1, with D hard to call. The CDR3 loop spans 16 amino acids. Germline CDR1 is MRHNA and CDR2 is SNTAGT. The V end lost 0 bases, the J end lost 2 bases, and 11 bases lay between the germline ends. CDR3 sequence (DNA): TGTGCCAGCAGTGACTCGATTGCGGCTGCCTACAATGAGCAGTTCTTC. It codes for CASSDSIAAAYNEQFF.